The source of this T cell receptor (beta chain) is a study of T cell responses to AZD1222 COVID-19 vaccine. General study results and limits: White British people made up most donors, females outnumbered males, and clonal diversity was possibly underestimated.

V dropped 5 bases and J dropped 8 bases, with 16 bases sitting between them. Germline V gene data show CDR1 as SEHNR and CDR2 as FQNEAQ (reference sequence). The CDR3 length is 14 residues. Using immunoSEQ multiplex PCR, the repertoire was profiled, and TCRdb retains in-frame clones only, with some absent. The sample records 150,000 to 180,000 clones, about nine tenths being singletons. In regard to this clone: Its antigen remains unidentified.

Material: peripheral blood, obtained on day 0 of AZD1222 vaccination. The clonotype comes from an adult in good health. The chain carries TRBV7-9 and TRBJ1-5; maybe TRBD1 (5 bases). CDR3 protein: CASSLGAGGEPQHF. CDR3 coding DNA: TGTGCCAGCAGCCTTGGGGCAGGAGGAGAGCCCCAGCATTTT.